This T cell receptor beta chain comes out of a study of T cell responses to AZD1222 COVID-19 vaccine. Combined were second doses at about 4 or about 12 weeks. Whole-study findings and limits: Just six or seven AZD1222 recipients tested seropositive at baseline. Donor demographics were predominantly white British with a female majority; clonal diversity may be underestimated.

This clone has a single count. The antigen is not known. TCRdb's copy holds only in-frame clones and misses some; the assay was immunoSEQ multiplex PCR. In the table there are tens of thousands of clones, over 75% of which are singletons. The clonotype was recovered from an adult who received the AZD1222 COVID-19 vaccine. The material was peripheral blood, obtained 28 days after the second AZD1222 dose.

CDR3 loop: CASTTHEEFNQPQHF. CDR3 nucleotides: TGTGCCAGCACCACTCATGAGGAATTCAATCAGCCCCAGCATTTT. The chain uses TRBV7-8 and TRBJ1-5; D gene ambiguous. Germline CDR1 reads SGHVS; CDR2 reads FQNEAQ. Trimming took off 7 bases at V and 3 bases at J, with 16 bases between the two ends. This CDR3 is 15 amino acids long.